A selection of T cell receptor beta chains follows, all from one sample in a study of blood T cells in healthy people across ages. One entry per CDR3 protein, called by TCRdb with MiXCR from the 5' RACE reads. Here the sample spans roughly 2 million distinct CDR3 sequences, about 50% being singletons. Sequences were obtained from blood. The receptors were sampled from a woman in her 40s in good health. The CDR3 runs from the conserved cysteine through the conserved F or W. D genes are given only for firm matches. Clone sizes are given selectively: once, few, many, or a class where the clone is expanded.

D gene	V gene	CDR3 length	clone size	J gene	CDR3 DNA	CDR3 protein
NA	TRBV25-1	13	NA	TRBJ2-3	TGTGCCAGCAGTGAATATACACCAGATACGCAGTATTTT	CASSEYTPDTQYF
NA	TRBV10-3	13	NA	TRBJ2-5	TGTGCCATCAGTGGGGGGCAGCAAGAGACCCAGTACTTC	CAISGGQQETQYF
TRBD2	TRBV2	16	NA	TRBJ2-1	TGTGCCAGCAGCCGACGACTAGCGGCCTCCTACAATGAGCAGTTCTTC	CASSRRLAASYNEQFF
TRBD1	TRBV4-3	15	NA	TRBJ2-1	TGCGCCAGCAGCCTGGACAGGGCGGTCGCCAATGAGCAGTTCTTC	CASSLDRAVANEQFF
NA	TRBV2	13	NA	TRBJ1-1	TGTGCCAGCACAAAAGACCGGAACACTGAAGCTTTCTTT	CASTKDRNTEAFF
TRBD2	TRBV18	14	NA	TRBJ2-7	TGTGCCAGCTCACCGACTAGCGCAACCTACGAGCAGTACTTC	CASSPTSATYEQYF
NA	TRBV28	15	NA	TRBJ1-2	TGTGCCAGCAGGGTTAGCCCTGTCGCTAACTATGGCTACACCTTC	CASRVSPVANYGYTF
TRBD2	TRBV7-9	18	once	TRBJ2-1	TGTGCCAGCAGCTTAGAAATAGCGGGGGCCCCTCCCGGCAATGAGCAGTTCTTC	CASSLEIAGAPPGNEQFF
NA	TRBV20-1	14	NA	TRBJ2-7	TGCAGTGCTAGAGGCAGGGTCGAGTACAATGAGCAGTACTTC	CSARGRVEYNEQYF
NA	TRBV20-1	13	NA	TRBJ1-2	TGCAGTGCTACGGACAGCTTTAACTATGGCTACACCTTC	CSATDSFNYGYTF
TRBD1	TRBV29-1	13	few	TRBJ2-5	TGCACGAGCCGACAGGGATACCAAGAGACCCAGTACTTC	CTSRQGYQETQYF
NA	TRBV20-1	10	NA	TRBJ1-2	TGCAGTGCTAGAACCGCTGGCTACACCTTC	CSARTAGYTF
NA	TRBV15	13	few	TRBJ2-1	TGTGCCACCTTTAGCTGGGCCCTTAATGAGCAGTTCTTC	CATFSWALNEQFF
NA	TRBV6-5	15	NA	TRBJ1-4	TGTGCCAGCAGTTACGGGGGGGCTGATAATGAAAAACTGTTTTTT	CASSYGGADNEKLFF
TRBD1	TRBV29-1	14	NA	TRBJ1-2	TGCAGCGTGAAAGCTAGGGGGCTTAACGATGGCTACACCTTC	CSVKARGLNDGYTF
TRBD2	TRBV12-3/TRBV12-4	15	many	TRBJ2-1	TGTGCCAGCAGCTTGGGCGGGGGGGCCTACAATGAGCAGTTCTTC	CASSLGGGAYNEQFF
TRBD1	TRBV27	15	few	TRBJ2-7	TGTGCCAGCAGTTTGCGCGGGACAGGGGGCTACGAGCAGTACTTC	CASSLRGTGGYEQYF
NA	TRBV2	15	NA	TRBJ2-7	TGTGCCAGCAGTGAAGGGGGCGGGGCGGCCTACGAGCAGTACTTC	CASSEGGGAAYEQYF
NA	TRBV14	15	NA	TRBJ2-5	TGTGCCAGCAGCCAAGATGGGGCAGGGCCAGAGACCCAGTACTTC	CASSQDGAGPETQYF
NA	TRBV27	15	NA	TRBJ1-6	TGTGCCAGCAGTTTATCGATAGGGCGGAATTCGCCCCTCCACTTT	CASSLSIGRNSPLHF
TRBD2	TRBV20-1	15	NA	TRBJ2-1	TGCAGTGCTCTGCACGGGGGGGCCTACAGCAATGAGCAGTTCTTC	CSALHGGAYSNEQFF
NA	TRBV5-5	13	NA	TRBJ2-3	TGTGCCAGCAGTCAGGGGTGGCCAGATACGCAGTATTTT	CASSQGWPDTQYF
NA	TRBV4-3	15	NA	TRBJ2-5	TGCGCCAGCAGCCAAGATCGGTACAGGGAAGAGACCCAGTACTTC	CASSQDRYREETQYF
NA	TRBV7-9	15	NA	TRBJ2-5	TGTGCCAGCAGCTTAGGGGGCGCAAAAGGGGAGACCCAGTACTTC	CASSLGGAKGETQYF
NA	TRBV12-3/TRBV12-4	17	NA	TRBJ2-6	TGTGCCAGCAGGGGGATGAGTGTCAACTCTGGGGCCAACGTCCTGACTTTC	CASRGMSVNSGANVLTF
NA	TRBV6-1	18	NA	TRBJ2-3	TGTGCCAGCAGTGAAGCGCGGCAACAGCGCCGAATCAGGGATACGCAGTATTTT	CASSEARQQRRIRDTQYF
TRBD1	TRBV28	16	NA	TRBJ2-7	TGTGCCAGCAGTTCCTACCGGGACAGGGGATTGCACGAGCAGTACTTC	CASSSYRDRGLHEQYF
TRBD1	TRBV29-1	18	few	TRBJ2-6	TGCAGCGTTCGCGGAATCGGACAGGGTTTATCTGGGGCCAACGTCCTGACTTTC	CSVRGIGQGLSGANVLTF
NA	TRBV5-1	16	NA	TRBJ2-5	TGCGCCAGCAGCTTATCGGGGGGCGGCATTAGAGAGACCCAGTACTTC	CASSLSGGGIRETQYF
TRBD2	TRBV5-1	15	few	TRBJ2-1	TGCGCCAGCAGCCCCCGGACTAGCGTTTACAATGAGCAGTTCTTC	CASSPRTSVYNEQFF
TRBD1	TRBV5-1	16	NA	TRBJ2-7	TGCGCCAGCAGCTTGTCAGGGGGCCTCAGGTCCTACGAGCAGTACTTC	CASSLSGGLRSYEQYF
TRBD1	TRBV7-6	19	NA	TRBJ2-4	TGTGCCAGCAGCCCATCTGTCTCAGGGGGCGCGAGGGCCAAAAACATTCAGTACTTC	CASSPSVSGGARAKNIQYF
TRBD2	TRBV6-1	16	NA	TRBJ2-7	TGTGCCAGCAGTGGCCTAGCGGGGGCCCTTTCCTACGAGCAGTACTTC	CASSGLAGALSYEQYF